Listed below are T cell receptor beta chains from one sample, sequenced in a study of cytomegalovirus exposure and HLA in healthy donors. Sequencing was performed with immunoSEQ multiplex PCR; in TCRdb, only in-frame clones are kept and a portion is missing. The sample lists about 160,000 clones; 65% to 85% were seen once. Sequencing used PBMCs. These receptors originate from a woman aged 30 to 39 in good health and CMV-seropositive. Both conserved end residues are part of each CDR3. The D gene is left open where the match is weak. Size is omitted from some rows. Given values are once, few, many or a class for expanded clones.

.	.	TRBV7-9	TRBJ2-7	12	CASSLSVYEQYF	TGTGCCAGCAGCTTATCTGTGTACGAGCAGTACTTC
TRBD1	.	TRBV7-9	TRBJ2-7	13	CASRLGTAYEQYF	TGTGCCAGCAGGTTAGGGACAGCTTACGAGCAGTACTTC
TRBD1	.	TRBV4-1	TRBJ1-1	14	CASSLGQGNTEAFF	TGCGCCAGCAGCCTAGGACAGGGGAACACTGAAGCTTTCTTT
TRBD1	.	TRBV11-2	TRBJ1-2	14	CASSLDRGGYGYTF	TGTGCCAGCAGCTTGGACAGGGGAGGGTATGGCTACACCTTC
TRBD2	.	TRBV30	TRBJ2-3	14	CARGTSGYTDTQYF	TGTGCCCGAGGGACTAGCGGATACACAGATACGCAGTATTTT
.	few	TRBV6-6	TRBJ2-7	14	CASRPGGSPYEQYF	TGTGCCAGCAGGCCCGGGGGTTCCCCCTACGAGCAGTACTTC
.	.	TRBV28	TRBJ1-2	15	CASSTQDRLGYGYTF	TGTGCCAGCAGTACTCAGGACAGACTCGGCTATGGCTACACCTTC
TRBD1	.	TRBV7-9	TRBJ2-3	12	CASQGVADTQYF	TGTGCCAGCCAGGGGGTGGCAGATACGCAGTATTTT
.	.	TRBV4-2	TRBJ1-2	15	CASSPFSTVGYGYTF	TGTGCCAGCAGCCCCTTCTCGACAGTTGGCTATGGCTACACCTTC
.	.	TRBV6-6	TRBJ1-1	14	CASSYGQTNTEAFF	TGTGCCAGCAGTTACGGACAAACGAACACTGAAGCTTTCTTT
.	.	TRBV20-1	TRBJ1-2	11	CSARGPGGYTF	TGCAGTGCTAGGGGGCCAGGTGGCTACACCTTC
TRBD2	.	TRBV6-6	TRBJ2-1	15	CASSPGLAVYNEQFF	TGTGCCAGCAGCCCAGGACTAGCGGTTTACAATGAGCAGTTCTTC
.	.	TRBV28	TRBJ2-7	12	CASSPSFYEQYF	TGTGCCAGCAGTCCCAGTTTCTACGAGCAGTACTTC
.	.	TRBV19	TRBJ1-2	14	CAGKSLAGGYGYTF	TGTGCCGGTAAATCCCTCGCGGGGGGCTATGGCTACACCTTC
TRBD2	.	TRBV27	TRBJ2-5	16	CASSFSLAGGLETQYF	TGTGCCAGCAGTTTTTCCCTAGCGGGGGGGCTGGAGACCCAGTACTTC
.	.	TRBV7-2	TRBJ1-2	12	CASSSNFGDYTF	TGTGCCAGCAGCTCGAACTTCGGTGACTACACCTTC
.	few	TRBV11-2	TRBJ1-2	14	CASSLGPGNYGYTF	TGTGCCAGCAGCTTAGGACCAGGGAACTATGGCTACACCTTC
TRBD2	.	TRBV7-2	TRBJ2-3	16	CASSLLAGGPADTQYF	TGTGCCAGCAGCTTATTAGCGGGGGGGCCTGCAGATACGCAGTATTTT
TRBD2	.	TRBV25-1	TRBJ2-5	13	CASGLSGGETQYF	TGTGCCAGCGGACTTTCGGGGGGAGAGACCCAGTACTTC
.	.	TRBV7-2	TRBJ2-3	16	CASSLRRGWGTDTQYF	TGTGCCAGCAGCCTCCGCAGGGGTTGGGGCACAGATACGCAGTATTTT